A selection of T cell receptor beta chains follows, all from one sample in a study of Graves' ophthalmopathy and Graves' hyperthyroidism. From the multiplex PCR reads, TCRdb called clonotypes with MiXCR, one entry per CDR3 protein. The sample contains about 640,000 distinct CDR3 sequences, 35% to 50% of which appear only once. The sequenced material came from peripheral blood. These receptors all come from an adult man with Graves' ophthalmopathy. Each CDR3 is given with its conserved first and last residue. A D gene is named only where the DNA matches it firmly. Expanded clones are given a class, and other clones once, few, many or no size at all.

D	V	J	size	DNA	CDR3
.	TRBV10-3	TRBJ2-7	many	TGTGCCATAGCCGACAGGACTTCCTACGAGCAGTACTTC	CAIADRTSYEQYF
.	TRBV4-3	TRBJ2-7	many	TGCGCCAGCAGCCAAGGAAGCAGGGGCTACGAGCAGTACTTC	CASSQGSRGYEQYF
.	TRBV19	TRBJ1-2	many	TGTGCCAGTAGTATCGGGGGGCCTGGCTACACCTTC	CASSIGGPGYTF
TRBD1	TRBV7-9	TRBJ1-6	many	TGTGCCAGCAGCCCAGACAGGGTCTATAATTCACCCCTCCACTTT	CASSPDRVYNSPLHF
TRBD1	TRBV11-1	TRBJ2-1	.	TGTGCCAGCAGCTCCCGGGACAGGGTGCGTAATGAGCAGTTCTTC	CASSSRDRVRNEQFF
TRBD1	TRBV19	TRBJ1-4	many	TGTGCCAGTAGTATCAGACAGGGACCTAATGAAAAACTGTTTTTT	CASSIRQGPNEKLFF
.	TRBV6-6	TRBJ1-5	.	TGTGCCAGCAGTTACAAACTAGGACCAGGACATCAGCCCCAGCATTTT	CASSYKLGPGHQPQHF
.	TRBV20-1	TRBJ2-7	many	TGCAGTGCTAGAGATCTGGGCGGGGACCTGTACGAGCAGTACTTC	CSARDLGGDLYEQYF
.	TRBV5-1	TRBJ1-1	.	TGCGCCAGCAGCTCCAAAGATATTGCTATTGAAGCTTTCTTT	CASSSKDIAIEAFF
.	TRBV12-5	TRBJ2-7	.	TGTGCTAGTGGTTTGACGACAGGAGTAGGCGTGTACGAGCAGTACTTC	CASGLTTGVGVYEQYF
.	TRBV10-2	TRBJ1-5	once	TGCGCCAGCAGTGAGTCTCAGGGTACCCAGCATTTT	CASSESQGTQHF
.	TRBV12-5	TRBJ2-5	few	TGTGCTAGTGGTTTGGTCCGGTTGGATGGGCCAGGGGAGACCCAGTACTTC	CASGLVRLDGPGETQYF
.	TRBV9	TRBJ2-7	many	TGTGCCAGCAGCGTAGCTCAGGGGAACTACGAGCAGTACTTC	CASSVAQGNYEQYF
TRBD1	TRBV4-1	TRBJ1-1	.	TGCGCCAGCGCAGACAGGGGTATCACTGAAGCTTTCTTT	CASADRGITEAFF
.	TRBV6-5	TRBJ2-7	.	TGTGCCAGCAGTTATGATAGGGATGGCTACGAGCAGTACTTC	CASSYDRDGYEQYF
.	TRBV7-2	TRBJ1-1	many	TGTGCCAGCAGCCCCACAGGCTTGAACACTGAAGCTTTCTTT	CASSPTGLNTEAFF
.	TRBV29-1	TRBJ2-1	.	TGCAGCGTTGAGGCAGTTAGCGTACACAATGAGCAGTTCTTC	CSVEAVSVHNEQFF
.	TRBV12-3/TRBV12-4	TRBJ1-3	few	TGTGCCAGCAGTGTCCAGGGGAACATTGGAAACACCATATATTTT	CASSVQGNIGNTIYF
.	TRBV2	TRBJ2-2	few	TGTGCCAGCAGTGAAGCGCTTAGTGCCTGGAACACCGGGGAGCTGTTTTTT	CASSEALSAWNTGELFF
TRBD1	TRBV10-3	TRBJ1-1	many	TGTGCCATCAGTGCGTCCGTCACAGGGGGCGACACTGAAGCTTTCTTT	CAISASVTGGDTEAFF
.	TRBV7-9	TRBJ1-1	many	TGTGCCAGCAGCTCGAACGTCCGGAACACTGAAGCTTTCTTT	CASSSNVRNTEAFF
.	TRBV25-1	TRBJ1-3	.	TGTGCCAGCAGTCCGATACAGGGTGGCACCATATATTTT	CASSPIQGGTIYF
TRBD1	TRBV29-1	TRBJ2-2	.	TGCAGCGTTGAAGGAGACAGGGTGAACACCGGGGAGCTGTTTTTT	CSVEGDRVNTGELFF
TRBD1	TRBV25-1	TRBJ1-1	.	TGTGCCAGCAGTGTTGACAGGGGATTGGCTTTCTTT	CASSVDRGLAFF
.	TRBV7-2	TRBJ1-1	.	TGTGCCAGCAGGGACTCCCTGAGCGGGCGGGCTTTCTTT	CASRDSLSGRAFF
.	TRBV2	TRBJ1-2	many	TGTGCCAGCAGTAGACGACCAGGGAGGGATTGGTATGGCTACACCTTC	CASSRRPGRDWYGYTF
.	TRBV2	TRBJ2-6	.	TGTGCCAGCAGGGCCCGGGCTGGGGCCAACGTCCTGACTTTC	CASRARAGANVLTF
.	TRBV6-5	TRBJ2-2	few	TGTGCCAGCAGCCTCGGACCGCACACCGGGGAGCTGTTTTTT	CASSLGPHTGELFF
.	TRBV10-3	TRBJ1-2	.	TGTGCCAGCAGTGATGTAGGGACCGTAATCTATGGCTACACCTTC	CASSDVGTVIYGYTF
.	TRBV5-6	TRBJ1-1	.	TGTGCCAGCAGCTCCGGGAACGCTGAAGCTTTCTTT	CASSSGNAEAFF
.	TRBV14	TRBJ1-4	many	TGTGCCAGCAGCCAAGCCGGAAATGAAAAACTGTTTTTT	CASSQAGNEKLFF
.	TRBV19	TRBJ1-2	many	TGTGCCAGCAGTCAGCCCCCGGACAATGGCGGCTACACCTTC	CASSQPPDNGGYTF
.	TRBV25-1	TRBJ2-5	many	TGTGCCAGCAGTGAATGGGGGGGCGCTGGCCAAGAGACCCAGTACTTC	CASSEWGGAGQETQYF
TRBD1	TRBV15	TRBJ1-2	many	TGTGCCACCAGCAGCACGACAGGGCCGAATATCTATGGCTACACCTTC	CATSSTTGPNIYGYTF
.	TRBV2	TRBJ1-6	.	TGTGCCAGCAGTGGGGGACGGGGGGCAGGCATCCACTTT	CASSGGRGAGIHF
.	TRBV4-2	TRBJ1-1	many	TGTGCCAGCAGCCACGACAGCTCGAACACTGAAGCTTTCTTT	CASSHDSSNTEAFF
.	TRBV29-1	TRBJ2-5	.	TGCAGCGCCCGAAAGGAGGAGGTTGTGGAGACCCAGTACTTC	CSARKEEVVETQYF
.	TRBV19	TRBJ2-5	.	TGTGCCAGTAGTCCGGGACAAGGGACTCTCTACTTC	CASSPGQGTLYF
TRBD1	TRBV5-4	TRBJ1-4	.	TGTGCCAGCAGCCAAGGACAGGGTAAAGAAAAACTGTTTTTT	CASSQGQGKEKLFF
.	TRBV29-1	TRBJ1-1	once	TGCAGCGCACAGGGTTTGTACACTGAAGCTTTCTTT	CSAQGLYTEAFF
.	TRBV19	TRBJ2-1	.	TGTGCCAGTAGTACGCAGCGTTACGAGCAGTTCTTC	CASSTQRYEQFF
.	TRBV2	TRBJ2-7	.	TGTGCCAGCAGAGCTGGGGGTAGAGGAACCGGGGAGTACTTC	CASRAGGRGTGEYF
.	TRBV5-5	TRBJ2-2	.	TGCGCCAGCAGCTTGGACCCCGGGACCGGGGAGCTGTTTTTT	CASSLDPGTGELFF
.	TRBV15	TRBJ2-6	many	TGTGCCACCAGCGGAATTAGTGGGGCCAACGTCCTGACTTTC	CATSGISGANVLTF
TRBD1	TRBV2	TRBJ2-2	few	TGTGCCAGCAGTTTGTTCGGCATTGGGACAGGGAGAACCGGGGAGCTGTTTTTT	CASSLFGIGTGRTGELFF
.	TRBV5-6	TRBJ1-5	many	TGTGCCAGCAGCTTGGTGGGACAGCCCCAGCATTTT	CASSLVGQPQHF
.	TRBV7-9	TRBJ2-1	.	TGTGCCAGCAGCTTATCAGTCCGGGGGAATGAGCAGTTCTTC	CASSLSVRGNEQFF
.	TRBV2	TRBJ2-2	many	TGTGCCAGCAGTGATAGGGCCGGCGGGGAGCTGTTTTTT	CASSDRAGGELFF
.	TRBV5-1	TRBJ2-3	few	TGCGCCAGCAGAGGGGACCTCAAGGATACGCAGTATTTT	CASRGDLKDTQYF
.	TRBV6-5	TRBJ2-6	.	TGTGCCAGCACCAACGCTGGGGCCAACGTCCCGACTTTC	CASTNAGANVPTF
.	TRBV11-2	TRBJ1-1	few	TGTGCCAGCAGCTTAAGACGAGTACAGGGTGACATGAACACTGAAGCTTTCTTT	CASSLRRVQGDMNTEAFF
.	TRBV7-9	TRBJ1-1	many	TGTGCCAGCAGCTTGGGTGCACCAGCGCACACTGAAGCTTTCTTT	CASSLGAPAHTEAFF